This T cell receptor beta chain was documented in a study of T cell responses to AZD1222 COVID-19 vaccine. Study outcomes and limitations: The donor cohort was predominantly white British with a female majority, and clonal diversity may have been underestimated. Of the AZD1222 recipients, only 6 or 7 were seropositive at baseline. Repertoires were obtained solely post-peak T cell response.

Profiling relied on immunoSEQ multiplex PCR, and the TCRdb table lists in-frame clones only, not all of them. There are fewer than 150,000 clones in the sample; roughly 85% occur only once, and over 6.5% lies in the top ten. For this clone: Its antigen is unidentified.

CDR1 is SGHRS, CDR2 YFSETQ, per germline. The CDR3 runs to 14 residues. V shed 2 bases and J shed 6 bases, with 11 bases lying between them. The V gene is TRBV5-1, the J gene TRBJ2-2, with D unclear. The source of this sequence is an adult in good health. The sample was peripheral blood, taken on day 0 of AZD1222 vaccination. The CDR3, as DNA: TGCGCCAGCAGCTTTCGCTCTCCCCCCGGGGAGCTGTTTTTT. Its protein is CASSFRSPPGELFF.